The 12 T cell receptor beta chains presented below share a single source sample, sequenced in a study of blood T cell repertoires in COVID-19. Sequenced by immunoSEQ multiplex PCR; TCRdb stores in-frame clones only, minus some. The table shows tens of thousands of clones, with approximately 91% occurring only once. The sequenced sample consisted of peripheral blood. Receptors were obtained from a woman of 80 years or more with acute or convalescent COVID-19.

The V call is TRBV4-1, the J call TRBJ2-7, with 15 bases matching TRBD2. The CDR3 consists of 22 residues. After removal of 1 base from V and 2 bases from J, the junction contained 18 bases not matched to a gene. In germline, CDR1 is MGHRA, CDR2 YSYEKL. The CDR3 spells CASSQGSGYWTSGRATTYEQYF. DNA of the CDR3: TGCGCCAGCAGCCAAGGTTCGGGCTATTGGACTAGCGGGAGGGCTACTACCTACGAGCAGTACTTC.

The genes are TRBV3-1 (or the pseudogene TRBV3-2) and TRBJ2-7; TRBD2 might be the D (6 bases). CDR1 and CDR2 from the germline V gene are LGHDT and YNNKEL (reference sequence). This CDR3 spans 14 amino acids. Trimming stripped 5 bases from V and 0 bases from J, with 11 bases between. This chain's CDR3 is CASSVWDCSYEQYF. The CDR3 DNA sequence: TGTGCCAGCAGCGTTTGGGACTGCTCCTACGAGCAGTACTTC.

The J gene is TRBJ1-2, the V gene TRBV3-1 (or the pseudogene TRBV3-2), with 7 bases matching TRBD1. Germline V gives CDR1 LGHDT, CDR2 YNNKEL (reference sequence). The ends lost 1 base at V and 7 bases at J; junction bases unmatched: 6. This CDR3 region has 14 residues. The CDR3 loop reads CASSQAIQGPGYTF. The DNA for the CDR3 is TGTGCCAGCAGCCAAGCTATACAGGGGCCTGGCTACACCTTC.

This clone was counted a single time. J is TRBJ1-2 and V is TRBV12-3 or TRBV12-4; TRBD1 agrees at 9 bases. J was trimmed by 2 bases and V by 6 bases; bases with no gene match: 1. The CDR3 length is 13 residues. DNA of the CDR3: TGTGCCAGCAGGGGGACAGGGAACTATGGCTACACCTTC. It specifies CASRGTGNYGYTF.

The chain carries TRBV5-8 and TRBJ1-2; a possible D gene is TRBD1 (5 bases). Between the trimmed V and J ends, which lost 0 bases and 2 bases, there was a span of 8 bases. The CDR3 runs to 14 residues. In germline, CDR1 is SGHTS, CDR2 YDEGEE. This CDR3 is CASSLGGRNYGYTF. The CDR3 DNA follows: TGTGCCAGCAGCTTGGGGGGGAGGAACTATGGCTACACCTTC.

CDR3: CSVSQGALLGYTF. CDR3 DNA: TGCAGCGTTTCTCAGGGGGCTCTGCTTGGCTACACCTTC. The rearrangement joins TRBV29-1 to TRBJ1-2; 8 bases are a match to TRBD1. This CDR3 region has 13 residues. Germline V gene lookup returns CDR1 SQVTM and CDR2 ANQGSEA. With 5 bases clipped from V and 7 bases from J, the junction kept 9 bases outside the gene matches.

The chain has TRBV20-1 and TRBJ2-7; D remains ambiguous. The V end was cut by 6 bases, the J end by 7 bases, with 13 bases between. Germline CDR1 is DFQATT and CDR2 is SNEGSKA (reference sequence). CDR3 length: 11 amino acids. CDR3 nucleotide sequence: TGCAGTGCCTCAGACTGGAGAGAGCAGTACTTC. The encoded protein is CSASDWREQYF.

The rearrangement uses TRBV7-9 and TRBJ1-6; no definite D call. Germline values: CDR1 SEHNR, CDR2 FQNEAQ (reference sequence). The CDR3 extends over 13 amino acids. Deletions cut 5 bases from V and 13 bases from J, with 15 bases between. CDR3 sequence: CASSLSGTRPLHF. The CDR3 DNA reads TGTGCCAGCAGCCTTTCGGGAACTCGGCCCCTCCACTTT.

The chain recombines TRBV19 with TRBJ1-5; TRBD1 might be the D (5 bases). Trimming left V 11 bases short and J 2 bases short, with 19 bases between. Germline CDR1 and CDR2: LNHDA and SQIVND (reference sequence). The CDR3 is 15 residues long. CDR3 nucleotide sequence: TGTGCCTCAGGGTGGGGTTTAGAGGGCAATCAGCCCCAGCATTTT. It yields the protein CASGWGLEGNQPQHF.

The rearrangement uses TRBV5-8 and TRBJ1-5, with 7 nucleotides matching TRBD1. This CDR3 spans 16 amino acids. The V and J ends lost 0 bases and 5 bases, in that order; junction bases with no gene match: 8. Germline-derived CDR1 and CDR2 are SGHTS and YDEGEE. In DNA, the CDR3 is TGTGCCAGCAGCTTGGAGGGACAGACCTTCCATCAGCCCCAGCATTTT. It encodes CASSLEGQTFHQPQHF.

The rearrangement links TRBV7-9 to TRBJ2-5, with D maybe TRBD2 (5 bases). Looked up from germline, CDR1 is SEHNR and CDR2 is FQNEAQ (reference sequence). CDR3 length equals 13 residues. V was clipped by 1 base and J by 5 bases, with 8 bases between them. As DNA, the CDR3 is TGTGCCAGCAGCTTAGGAGGGTGGGAGACCCAGTACTTC. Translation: CASSLGGWETQYF. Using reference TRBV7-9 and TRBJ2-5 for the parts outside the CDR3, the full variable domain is DTGVSQNPRHKITKRGQNVTFRCDPISEHNRLYWYRQTLGQGPEFLTYFQNEAQLEKSRLLSDRFSAERPKGSFSTLEIQRTEQGDSAMYLCASSLGGWETQYFGPGTRLLVL.

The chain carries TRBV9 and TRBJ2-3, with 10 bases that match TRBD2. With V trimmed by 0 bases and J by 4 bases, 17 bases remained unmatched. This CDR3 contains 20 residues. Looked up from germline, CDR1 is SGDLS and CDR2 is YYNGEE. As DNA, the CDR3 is TGTGCCAGCAGCGTAGAGGGGCTAGCGGGAGCAGGGCAAGGGGCAGATACGCAGTATTTT. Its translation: CASSVEGLAGAGQGADTQYF.